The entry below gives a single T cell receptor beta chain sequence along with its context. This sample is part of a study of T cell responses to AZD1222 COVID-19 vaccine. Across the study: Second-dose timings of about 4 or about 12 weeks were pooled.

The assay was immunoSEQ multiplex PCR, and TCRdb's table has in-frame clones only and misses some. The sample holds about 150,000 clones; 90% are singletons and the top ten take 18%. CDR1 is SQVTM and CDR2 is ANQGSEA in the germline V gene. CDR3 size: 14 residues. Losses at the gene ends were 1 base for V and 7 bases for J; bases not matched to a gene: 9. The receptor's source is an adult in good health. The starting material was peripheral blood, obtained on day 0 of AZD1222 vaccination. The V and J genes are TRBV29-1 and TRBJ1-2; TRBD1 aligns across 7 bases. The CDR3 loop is CSVEVGGSVGGYTF. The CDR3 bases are TGCAGCGTTGAAGTAGGGGGCTCGGTCGGTGGCTACACCTTC.